The 3 T cell receptor beta chains below all came from one sample that was sequenced in a study of T-cell reconstitution after alpha-beta-depleted transplantation in children. Unique molecular identifiers were incorporated into the prepared TCRbeta library. Using its own MiXCR run on the PCR reads, TCRdb lists one record per CDR3 protein. Here the sample spans some 16,000 distinct CDR3 sequences, 4.5% to 6% being singletons. Sequenced here: PBMCs, sampled before TCRalphabeta/CD19-depleted stem cell transplant. All receptors come from a boy between 10 and 17 years old with acute lymphoblastic leukemia, due to receive a stem cell transplant.

This clonotype was seen ten or more times. The V call is TRBV7-9, the J call TRBJ1-1; D might be TRBD1 (6 bases). Trimming cost V 5 bases and J 7 bases, with 26 bases left between them. Germline V gene lookup returns CDR1 SEHNR and CDR2 FQNEAQ (reference sequence). This CDR3 region has 17 residues. For the CDR3, the DNA is TGTGCCAGCAGCCTCCCGGGAGGGACAAGGGGATATGGTGAAGCTTTCTTT. Protein product: CASSLPGGTRGYGEAFF. Complete variable domain (other parts from reference TRBV7-9 and TRBJ1-1): DTGVSQNPRHKITKRGQNVTFRCDPISEHNRLYWYRQTLGQGPEFLTYFQNEAQLEKSRLLSDRFSAERPKGSFSTLEIQRTEQGDSAMYLCASSLPGGTRGYGEAFFGQGTRLTVV.

This clonotype is labeled as medium-sized. CDR3 sequence: CATSLQDTSTDTQYF. The DNA of the CDR3 is TGTGCCACCAGCTTACAGGACACTAGCACAGATACGCAGTATTTT. This rearrangement joins TRBV15 to TRBJ2-3, with D perhaps matching TRBD1 (5 bases). The V gene lost 5 bases and the J gene lost 0 bases, with 12 bases spanning the gap. The V gene's germline CDR1 is LNHNV and CDR2 YYDKDF (reference sequence). The CDR3 loop spans 15 amino acids.

This clonotype was detected ten times or more. This chain connects TRBV25-1 to TRBJ2-3, with 10 bases lining up with TRBD1. V lost 4 bases to trimming and J lost 4 bases; unmatched junction nucleotides: 14. This CDR3 region has 18 residues. CDR1 and CDR2 (germline): MGHDK, SYGVNS. The CDR3 loop reads CASSAGQGGWVEADTQYF. The CDR3, as DNA: TGTGCCAGCAGTGCCGGACAGGGGGGGTGGGTTGAGGCAGATACGCAGTATTTT.